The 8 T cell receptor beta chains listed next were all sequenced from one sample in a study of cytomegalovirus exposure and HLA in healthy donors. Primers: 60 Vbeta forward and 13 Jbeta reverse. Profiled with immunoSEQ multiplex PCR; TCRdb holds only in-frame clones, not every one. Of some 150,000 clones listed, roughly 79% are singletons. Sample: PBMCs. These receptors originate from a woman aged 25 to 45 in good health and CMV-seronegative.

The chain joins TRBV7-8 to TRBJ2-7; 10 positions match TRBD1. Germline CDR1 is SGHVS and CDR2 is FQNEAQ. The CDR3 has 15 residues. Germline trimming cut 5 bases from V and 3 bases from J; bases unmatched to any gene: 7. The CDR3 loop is CASSLPGQGGYEQYF. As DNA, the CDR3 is TGTGCCAGCAGCCTACCAGGACAGGGGGGCTACGAGCAGTACTTC. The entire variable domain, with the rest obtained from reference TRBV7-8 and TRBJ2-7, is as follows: GAGVSQSPRYKVAKRGQDVALRCDPISGHVSLFWYQQALGQGPEFLTYFQNEAQLDKSGLPSDRFFAERPEGSVSTLKIQRTQQEDSAVYLCASSLPGQGGYEQYFGPGTRLTVT.

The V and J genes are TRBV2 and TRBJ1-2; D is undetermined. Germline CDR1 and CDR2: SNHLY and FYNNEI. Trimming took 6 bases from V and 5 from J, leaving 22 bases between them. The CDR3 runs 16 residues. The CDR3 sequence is CASRRISELNRYGYTF. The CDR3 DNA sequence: TGTGCCAGCAGGAGAATTTCGGAGCTAAATCGATATGGCTACACCTTC.

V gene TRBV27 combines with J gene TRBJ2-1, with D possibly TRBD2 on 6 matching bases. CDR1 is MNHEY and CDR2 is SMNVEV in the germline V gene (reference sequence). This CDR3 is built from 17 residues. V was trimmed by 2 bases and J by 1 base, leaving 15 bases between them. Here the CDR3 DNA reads TGTGCCAGCAGTTTAAGGGCTAGCGCTTCGTCCTACAATGAGCAGTTCTTC. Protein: CASSLRASASSYNEQFF.

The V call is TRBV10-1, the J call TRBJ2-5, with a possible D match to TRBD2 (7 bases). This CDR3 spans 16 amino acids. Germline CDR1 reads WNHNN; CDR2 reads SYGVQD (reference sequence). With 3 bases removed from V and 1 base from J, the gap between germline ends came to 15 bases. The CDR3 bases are TGCGCCAGCAGTGACTTTGCGGGGGCCCTCCAAGAGACCCAGTACTTC. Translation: CASSDFAGALQETQYF.

CDR3 loop: CASSPGGSGNTIYF. Written as DNA, the CDR3 is TGTGCCAGCAGTCCAGGGGGGAGTGGAAACACCATATATTTT. The chain carries TRBV28 and TRBJ1-3, with 7 bases lining up with TRBD1. J was trimmed by 3 bases and V by 5 bases; bases with no gene match: 4. The CDR3 totals 14 residues. Germline CDR1 MDHEN, CDR2 SYDVKM.

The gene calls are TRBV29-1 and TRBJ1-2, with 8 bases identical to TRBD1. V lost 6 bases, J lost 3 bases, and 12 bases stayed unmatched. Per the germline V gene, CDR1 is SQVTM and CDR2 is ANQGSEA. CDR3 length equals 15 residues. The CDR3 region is CSVEMPGTGDYGYTF. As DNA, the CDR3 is TGCAGCGTCGAAATGCCCGGGACAGGTGACTATGGCTACACCTTC.

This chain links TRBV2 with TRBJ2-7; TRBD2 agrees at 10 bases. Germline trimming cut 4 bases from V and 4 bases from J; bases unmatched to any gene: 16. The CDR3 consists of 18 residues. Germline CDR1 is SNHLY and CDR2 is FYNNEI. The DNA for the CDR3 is TGTGCCAGCAGTGCCCTAGATAGCGGGGGGCTCAAGGGGTACGAGCAGTACTTC. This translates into CASSALDSGGLKGYEQYF.

CDR3 loop: CASRENQVGSEAFF. As DNA, the CDR3 is TGTGCCAGCAGGGAAAATCAGGTGGGCTCTGAAGCTTTCTTT. V gene TRBV6-4 combines with J gene TRBJ1-1; no clear D. From germline, CDR1 is MRHNA and CDR2 SNTAGT. The CDR3 sequence is 14 residues long. The ends were cut back, 6 bases at V and 6 bases at J, with 17 bases in the middle.